The sequence of this T cell receptor beta chain was determined in a study of T cells in Graves' hyperthyroidism and ophthalmopathy. Template material for amplifying TCR beta CDR3 regions consisted of RNA transcripts. First-round RT-PCR with HTBI primers amplified the TCR CDR3 region. TCRdb re-analysed the multiplex PCR reads in MiXCR, keeping a single row per CDR3 protein. The table records more than 50,000 distinct CDR3 sequences, roughly half of them present only once. This clonotype was observed many times. Its target is unknown. PBMCs were collected from an approximately 9.2 ml volume of fresh peripheral blood. The study, taken as a whole, reports: Separation of ophthalmopathy from stable hyperthyroidism was achieved by a 13 V-J model.

The source is an older woman with Graves' ophthalmopathy. Sequencing was performed on blood.

The CDR3: CASSSSPGEYTEAFF. The DNA of the CDR3 is TGTGCCAGCAGCAGTTCGCCAGGGGAGTACACTGAAGCTTTCTTT. The chain links TRBV7-6 to TRBJ1-1; D may be TRBD1 (6 bases). Trimming took off 5 bases at V and 3 bases at J, with 16 bases between the two ends. The germline CDR1 and CDR2 sequences are SGHVS and FNYEAQ. CDR3 length: 15 residues.